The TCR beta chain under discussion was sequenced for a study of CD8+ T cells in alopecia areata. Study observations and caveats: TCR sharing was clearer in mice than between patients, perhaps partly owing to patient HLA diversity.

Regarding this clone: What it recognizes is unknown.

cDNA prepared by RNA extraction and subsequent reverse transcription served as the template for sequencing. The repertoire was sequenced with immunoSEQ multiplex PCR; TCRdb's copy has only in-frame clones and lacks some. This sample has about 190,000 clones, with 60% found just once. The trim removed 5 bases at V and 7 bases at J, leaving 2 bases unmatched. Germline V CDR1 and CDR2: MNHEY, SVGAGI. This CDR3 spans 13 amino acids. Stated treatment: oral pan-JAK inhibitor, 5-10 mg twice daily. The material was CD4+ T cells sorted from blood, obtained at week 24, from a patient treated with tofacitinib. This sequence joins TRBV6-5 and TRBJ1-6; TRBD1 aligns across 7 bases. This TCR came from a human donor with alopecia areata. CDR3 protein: CASSDRDNSPLHF. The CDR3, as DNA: TGTGCCAGCAGTGACAGGGACAATTCACCCCTCCACTTT.